Shown below are 16 T cell receptor beta chains from a single sample sequenced in a study of shared clonotypes between healthy human individuals. The table came from immunoSEQ multiplex PCR; TCRdb's copy has only in-frame clones and leaves some out. The data contain over 1.5 million clones, 95% to 99% of them seen just once; the ten biggest clones take up 0.45%. Sequencing input: naive CD4+ T cells sorted from blood. Described subset: CD45RA+ positively selected. The receptors originated from a man under 40 in good health.

V and J are TRBV10-3 and TRBJ2-3; TRBD2 agrees at 7 bases. J gave up 6 bases and V 11 bases, and 8 bases lay outside the gene matches. The CDR3 is 12 amino acids. Looked up from germline, CDR1 is ENHRY and CDR2 is SYGVKD. CDR3 sequence (DNA): TGTGCCTCGCGGACGGGAGGTGATACGCAGTATTTT. Protein: CASRTGGDTQYF.

The chain carries TRBV9 and TRBJ2-7; the D is unclear. V was trimmed by 1 base and J by 4 bases, leaving 12 bases between them. The germline CDR1 and CDR2 sequences are SGDLS and YYNGEE. CDR3 length equals 14 residues. The CDR3 nucleotides read TGTGCCAGCAGCGTAAGCTCCGGCACTTACGAGCAGTACTTC. It codes for CASSVSSGTYEQYF. The full variable domain, completed using reference TRBV9 and TRBJ2-7, is DSGVTQTPKHLITATGQRVTLRCSPRSGDLSVYWYQQSLDQGLQFLIQYYNGEERAKGNILERFSAQQFPDLHSELNLSSLELGDSALYFCASSVSSGTYEQYFGPGTRLTVT.

This clone was seen only once. The chain couples TRBV11-2 to TRBJ2-5; 9 bases map to TRBD2. After removal of 2 bases from V and 5 bases from J, the junction contained 9 bases not matched to a gene. The CDR3 totals 16 residues. Germline-derived CDR1 and CDR2 are SGHAT and FQNNGV. The CDR3 sequence: CASSLIVSGRQETQYF. The CDR3 DNA follows: TGTGCCAGCAGCTTAATAGTTAGCGGGAGACAGGAGACCCAGTACTTC. Using reference TRBV11-2 and TRBJ2-5 for the parts outside the CDR3, the full variable domain is EAGVAQSPRYKIIEKRQSVAFWCNPISGHATLYWYQQILGQGPKLLIQFQNNGVVDDSQLPKDRFSAERLKGVDSTLKIQPAKLEDSAVYLCASSLIVSGRQETQYFGPGTRLLVL.

The chain recombines TRBV10-3 with TRBJ2-5; unclear D gene. V gave up 4 bases and J gave up 2 bases, with 11 bases separating them. Germline CDR1 is ENHRY and CDR2 is SYGVKD. The CDR3 extends over 14 amino acids. CDR3 bases: TGTGCCATCAGTGGGGGTATCGGGCAAGAGACCCAGTACTTC. It specifies CAISGGIGQETQYF.

The V and J genes are TRBV2 and TRBJ2-7; 13 positions agree with TRBD2. The CDR3 is 17 amino acids. Trimming cost V 6 bases and J 4 bases; bases outside gene matches: 12. The germline gives CDR1 SNHLY, CDR2 FYNNEI. The CDR3 sequence is CASRVPGLAGMSYEQYF. The CDR3 nucleotides read TGTGCCAGCAGAGTGCCGGGACTAGCGGGAATGTCATACGAGCAGTACTTC.

The J gene is TRBJ1-1, the V gene TRBV4-2; D ambiguous. Germline V gene lookup returns CDR1 LGHNA and CDR2 YNFKEQ. Between the trimmed V and J ends, which lost 1 base and 7 bases, there was a span of 7 bases. This CDR3 comprises 12 residues. The chain's CDR3 is CASSQVRGEAFF. CDR3 nucleotides: TGTGCCAGCAGCCAAGTGCGGGGTGAAGCTTTCTTT.

The chain is built from TRBV5-3 and TRBJ1-5, with a possible D match to TRBD1 (6 bases). TRBV5-3 carries the ORF label, with uncertain function. This CDR3 has 15 amino acids. V lost 1 base and J 6 bases, leaving 14 bases between the germline ends. As DNA, the CDR3 is TGTGCCAGAAGCTTGACTCTTCGAGGGGGTCAGCCCCAGCATTTT. Its translation is CARSLTLRGGQPQHF.

J is TRBJ2-7 and V is TRBV6-6; D is tentatively TRBD1 or TRBD2 (5 bases each). CDR3 length equals 12 residues. The ends were cut back, 8 bases at V and 12 bases at J, with 20 bases in the middle. Looked up from germline, CDR1 is MNHNY and CDR2 is SVGAGI (reference sequence). DNA of the CDR3: TGTGCCAGCGGCGCGGTCAGGGAGAGTTGGTACTTC. This encodes CASGAVRESWYF.

The chain employs TRBV7-2 and TRBJ2-7; 7 nucleotides line up with TRBD2. Germline CDR1 reads SGHTA; CDR2 reads FQGNSA. V shed 2 bases and J 3 bases; nucleotides not matched to a gene: 4. The CDR3 has 14 amino acids. The CDR3 spells CASSLPGRSYEQYF. Written as DNA, the CDR3 is TGTGCCAGCAGCTTACCCGGGAGGAGCTACGAGCAGTACTTC.

The chain links TRBV27 to TRBJ2-7; TRBD1 might be the D (5 bases). The length of the CDR3 is 15 residues. Trimming took off 3 bases at V and 5 bases at J, with 17 bases between the two ends. The germline CDR1 and CDR2 sequences are MNHEY and SMNVEV (reference sequence). As DNA, the CDR3 is TGTGCCAGCAGTTTTGTTTCAGGGCGGTTTAACGAGCAGTACTTC. This encodes CASSFVSGRFNEQYF.

This chain links TRBV6-1 with TRBJ2-7; either TRBD1 or TRBD2 may supply D (5 bases each). The ends were cut back, 0 bases at V and 4 bases at J, with 19 bases in the middle. The CDR3 sequence is 17 residues long. Germline loops: CDR1 MNHNS, CDR2 SASEGT. This CDR3 reads CASSEADGRDGSYEQYF. Here the CDR3 DNA reads TGTGCCAGCAGTGAAGCGGACGGTCGGGACGGAAGTTACGAGCAGTACTTC.

The V call is TRBV7-3, the J call TRBJ2-1; 8 bases agree with TRBD2. The trim removed 5 bases at V and 6 bases at J, leaving 6 bases unmatched. This CDR3 region has 14 residues. CDR1 SGHTA and CDR2 FQGTGA come from the germline V gene. The CDR3 DNA reads as TGTGCCAGCAGCCCGCCGGGAGGGCGCAATGAGCAGTTCTTC. As protein: CASSPPGGRNEQFF.

This chain joins TRBV5-1 and TRBJ1-2, with D perhaps TRBD1 (5 bases). Germline V gene sequence: CDR1 SGHRS, CDR2 YFSETQ. The CDR3 consists of 13 residues. Between the trimmed V and J ends, which lost 0 bases and 11 bases, there was a span of 14 bases. The CDR3 region is CASSLAGDPLYTF. For the CDR3, the DNA is TGCGCCAGCAGCTTGGCGGGGGACCCCCTGTACACCTTC. The full variable domain, completed using reference TRBV5-1 and TRBJ1-2, is KAGVTQTPRYLIKTRGQQVTLSCSPISGHRSVSWYQQTPGQGLQFLFEYFSETQRNKGNFPGRFSGRQFSNSRSEMNVSTLELGDSALYLCASSLAGDPLYTFGSGTRLTVV.

The table lists this clone with a count of one. The V gene is TRBV7-6, the J gene TRBJ2-4; 7 bases are shared with TRBD1. Germline loops: CDR1 SGHVS, CDR2 FNYEAQ. CDR3 size: 19 residues. The J segment lost 0 bases and the V segment lost 2 bases, leaving 13 bases of the junction unmatched. As DNA, the CDR3 is TGTGCCAGCAGCTTACGCGTTCGGGGACAGCGACTAGCCAAAAACATTCAGTACTTC. It is translated as CASSLRVRGQRLAKNIQYF. Using reference TRBV7-6 and TRBJ2-4 for the parts outside the CDR3, the full variable domain is GAGVSQSPRYKVTKRGQDVALRCDPISGHVSLYWYRQALGQGPEFLTYFNYEAQQDKSGLPNDRFSAERPEGSISTLTIQRTEQRDSAMYRCASSLRVRGQRLAKNIQYFGAGTRLSVL.

The V call is TRBV6-6, the J call TRBJ2-5, with D unresolved. Germline lookup yields CDR1 MNHNY and CDR2 SVGAGI (reference sequence). Trimming took off 6 bases at V and 5 bases at J, with 7 bases between the two ends. CDR3 length: 11 residues. CDR3 DNA: TGTGCCAGCAGCCCTAAGGAGACCCAGTACTTC. Translating it yields CASSPKETQYF.

V gene TRBV15 combines with J gene TRBJ2-3, with D tentatively TRBD2 (5 bases). The germline gives CDR1 LNHNV, CDR2 YYDKDF (reference sequence). This CDR3 contains 14 residues. V dropped 0 bases and J dropped 4 bases, with 8 bases sitting between them. As DNA, the CDR3 is TGTGCCACCAGCAGAGAACAAGCGGCAGATACGCAGTATTTT. Translating gives CATSREQAADTQYF.